These 24 T cell receptor beta chains originate from one sample sequenced in a study of blood T cell repertoires in COVID-19. Only in-frame clones appear in the TCRdb table, and some are missing; sequencing was by immunoSEQ multiplex PCR. The sample holds approximately 300,000 clones; roughly 89% are singletons and the top ten take roughly a tenth. The material sequenced was PBMCs or T cells enriched from blood (not recorded which). These receptors came from a woman in her twenties or thirties who had recovered from COVID-19.

The chain couples TRBV6-1 to TRBJ1-2; D possibly corresponds to TRBD1 (5 bases). V was pared by 1 base and J by 9 bases, with 12 bases between. CDR1 and CDR2 (germline): MNHNS, SASEGT. This CDR3 has 13 amino acids. CDR3 bases: TGTGCCAGCAGTGAAGAGGGGAAGAGAAGCTACACCTTC. It translates to CASSEEGKRSYTF.

The chain carries TRBV10-3 and TRBJ2-5; weak D call: TRBD1 (5 bases). This CDR3 has 13 residues. Per germline, CDR1 ENHRY and CDR2 SYGVKD. The germline V and J ends were trimmed by 3 bases and 5 bases, with 10 bases remaining between them. The CDR3 is CAISERGFETQYF. The CDR3 DNA sequence: TGTGCCATCAGTGAAAGGGGCTTCGAGACCCAGTACTTC.

The V call is TRBV7-9, the J call TRBJ1-5; 7 bases are shared with TRBD1. This CDR3 contains 13 residues. The germline V gene encodes CDR1 SEHNR and CDR2 FQNEAQ (reference sequence). Trimming removed 4 bases from V and 6 bases from J; junction bases left unmatched: 3. The CDR3 loop reads CASSSGGSQPQHF. The CDR3 nucleotides read TGTGCCAGCAGCTCAGGGGGGAGTCAGCCCCAGCATTTT.

The genes are TRBV28 and TRBJ1-5; no clear D. CDR1 is MDHEN and CDR2 is SYDVKM in the germline V gene. The CDR3 covers 16 residues. Trimming pared 3 bases from V and 2 bases from J, leaving 14 bases between. CDR3 in amino acids: CASSFMQGEGNQPQHF. The CDR3 DNA reads as TGTGCCAGCAGTTTTATGCAAGGTGAGGGCAATCAGCCCCAGCATTTT.

This sequence joins TRBV4-3 and TRBJ2-1; 9 positions match TRBD2. The V segment lost 0 bases and the J segment 3 bases; nucleotides outside the gene matches: 12. Germline CDR1 and CDR2: LGHNA and YSLEER. This CDR3 has 19 residues. The CDR3 DNA reads TGCGCCAGCAGCCAAGACAGTCTAGCGGGAACCTACTTCTACAATGAGCAGTTCTTC. This sequence encodes CASSQDSLAGTYFYNEQFF.

The chain employs TRBV20-1 and TRBJ2-1; D is perhaps TRBD1 (5 bases). Trimming removed 2 bases at V and 8 bases at J, with 7 bases between. The CDR3 is made up of 11 amino acids. From germline, CDR1 is DFQATT and CDR2 SNEGSKA (reference sequence). The CDR3 loop is CSARRGDEQFF. CDR3 DNA: TGCAGTGCTAGAAGGGGTGATGAGCAGTTCTTC.

The rearrangement joins TRBV30 to TRBJ2-7, with 14 bases identical to TRBD2. Unmatched junction bases numbered 22, after V lost 4 bases and J lost 5 bases. Germline V lookup: CDR1 GTSNPN, CDR2 SVGIG (reference sequence). This CDR3 is built from 20 residues. The CDR3 is CAWMSGPEGTSGRKINEQYF. The DNA for the CDR3 is TGTGCCTGGATGAGTGGACCGGAAGGGACTAGCGGGAGAAAGATAAACGAGCAGTACTTC.

The chain uses TRBV19 and TRBJ1-3; D gene unclear. Germline V lookup: CDR1 LNHDA, CDR2 SQIVND (reference sequence). Trimming took 5 bases from V and 0 from J, leaving 11 bases between them. The CDR3 length is 15 residues. The CDR3 coding sequence is TGTGCCAGTAGTCCAGACAACCTCTCTGGAAACACCATATATTTT. Translation: CASSPDNLSGNTIYF.

The chain joins TRBV27 to TRBJ2-1, with D maybe TRBD2 (7 bases). Looked up from germline, CDR1 is MNHEY and CDR2 is SMNVEV (reference sequence). The CDR3 runs to 15 residues. Trimming left V 2 bases short and J 8 bases short, with 16 bases between. The CDR3 reads CASSLIWGGSDEQFF. The CDR3 DNA sequence: TGTGCCAGCAGTTTAATTTGGGGGGGCTCCGATGAGCAGTTCTTC.

On this clone itself: The same CDR3 arises from other DNA sequences in this sample as well. The chain carries TRBV29-1 and TRBJ2-3; 7 bases align to TRBD1. The germline CDR1 and CDR2 sequences are SQVTM and ANQGSEA. The CDR3 is made up of 14 amino acids. V dropped 4 bases and J dropped 0; count of bases not matched to a gene: 4. The CDR3 spells CSVATGASTDTQYF. The CDR3 region has the DNA TGCAGCGTTGCCACAGGGGCTAGCACAGATACGCAGTATTTT.

This clone appeared a single time. The chain has TRBV19 and TRBJ2-7; TRBD2 aligns across 9 bases. Germline-derived CDR1 and CDR2 are LNHDA and SQIVND (reference sequence). This CDR3 comprises 15 residues. V lost 7 bases and J lost 3; bases outside the gene matches: 10. CDR3 in amino acids: CASKYAGGRDYEQYF. The CDR3 DNA is TGTGCCAGTAAATATGCGGGAGGGCGAGACTACGAGCAGTACTTC.

The J gene is TRBJ1-5, the V gene TRBV5-5; the D is unclear. The germline V and J ends were trimmed by 2 bases and 7 bases, with 10 bases remaining between them. CDR3 length: 13 residues. The V gene's germline CDR1 is SGHKS and CDR2 YYEKEE (reference sequence). The CDR3 reads CASSFLLEQPQHF. CDR3 nucleotide sequence: TGTGCCAGCAGCTTTCTCTTGGAGCAGCCCCAGCATTTT.

V usage is TRBV7-6 and J usage is TRBJ1-6, with a possible D match to TRBD1 (5 bases). V was pared by 1 base and J by 7 bases, with 8 bases between. Germline values: CDR1 SGHVS, CDR2 FNYEAQ. The CDR3 sequence is 14 residues long. The CDR3 loop reads CASSLVGGNSPLHF. CDR3 in DNA: TGTGCCAGCAGCTTAGTTGGGGGGAATTCACCCCTCCACTTT. Filled out from reference TRBV7-6 and TRBJ1-6, the complete variable domain reads GAGVSQSPRYKVTKRGQDVALRCDPISGHVSLYWYRQALGQGPEFLTYFNYEAQQDKSGLPNDRFSAERPEGSISTLTIQRTEQRDSAMYRCASSLVGGNSPLHFGNGTRLTVT.

The chain has TRBV4-2 and TRBJ2-7, with D possibly matching TRBD1 (5 bases). V shed 0 bases and J shed 5 bases, with 14 bases lying between them. The V gene's germline CDR1 is LGHNA and CDR2 YNFKEQ. The CDR3 runs 15 residues. CDR3 DNA sequence: TGTGCCAGCAGCCAAGAGACCCGGGCAGGGCACGAGCAGTACTTC. This translates into CASSQETRAGHEQYF.

The rearrangement joins TRBV11-3 to TRBJ1-4; 7 bases are shared with TRBD1. Germline CDR1 SGHNT, CDR2 YENEEA. The CDR3 sequence is 16 residues long. V was pared by 5 bases and J by 8 bases, with 14 bases of the junction left unmatched. CDR3 in DNA: TGTGCCAGCAGCCTTAACAAACGACAGGGAAGGGAAAAACTGTTTTTT. This sequence encodes CASSLNKRQGREKLFF.

The chain combines TRBV18 with TRBJ1-6, with unresolved D. Germline assignment: CDR1 KGHSH and CDR2 LQKENI. The CDR3 is 12 residues long. Trimming took 4 bases from V and 6 from J, leaving 4 bases between them. The CDR3 region is CASSHGNSPLHF. The CDR3 DNA is TGTGCCAGCTCACACGGTAATTCACCCCTCCACTTT.

CDR3 coding DNA: TGTGCCAGCAGCCGACCCCCGACAGCTAATGAAAAACTGTTTTTT. Its protein product is CASSRPPTANEKLFF. The chain uses TRBV6-2 or TRBV6-3 and TRBJ1-4, with D possibly being TRBD1 (5 bases). Trimming took off 6 bases at V and 3 bases at J, with 14 bases between the two ends. Germline V CDR1 and CDR2: MNHEY, SVGEGT. This CDR3 spans 15 amino acids.

There are a few counts of this clone. Here the CDR3 reads CASSPTLETSYEQYF. CDR3 nucleotides: TGTGCCAGCTCACCAACCCTTGAGACATCCTACGAGCAGTACTTC. This chain connects TRBV18 to TRBJ2-7; the D is unclear. CDR1 and CDR2 (germline): KGHSH, LQKENI. With 2 bases removed from V and 1 base from J, the gap between germline ends came to 12 bases. CDR3 length equals 15 residues.

Turning to this clone: Distinct nucleotide sequences in the sample also encode this CDR3. The chain recombines TRBV18 with TRBJ2-7, with unresolved D. V was trimmed by 6 bases and J by 4 bases, leaving 10 bases between them. CDR1 is KGHSH and CDR2 is LQKENI in the germline V gene. This CDR3 is 12 amino acids long. The CDR3 DNA sequence: TGTGCCAGCTCTCCGGTCTCGTACGAGCAGTACTTC. Translated: CASSPVSYEQYF.

V is TRBV5-1 and J is TRBJ1-5, with D perhaps TRBD1 (6 bases). Trimming took 4 bases from V and 8 from J, leaving 22 bases between them. Per germline, CDR1 SGHRS and CDR2 YFSETQ. The CDR3 runs to 16 residues. The CDR3 reads CASSPDPTGLVEPQHF. CDR3 sequence (DNA): TGCGCCAGCAGCCCGGACCCGACAGGTCTGGTGGAGCCCCAGCATTTT.

The rearrangement links TRBV3-1 (or the pseudogene TRBV3-2) to TRBJ1-5; TRBD1 is a possible D gene (6 bases). Germline CDR1 and CDR2: LGHDT and YNNKEL (reference sequence). V lost 3 bases and J 9 bases, leaving 18 bases between the germline ends. This CDR3 region has 15 residues. The CDR3 coding sequence is TGTGCCAGCAGCCAGGGAGGGGGGCCTGGGCTGCCCCAGCATTTT. Protein sequence: CASSQGGGPGLPQHF.

The chain recombines TRBV7-3 with TRBJ1-4, with 10 bases aligning to TRBD1. The CDR3 covers 16 residues. The trim removed 4 bases at V and 8 bases at J, leaving 10 bases unmatched. The germline gives CDR1 SGHTA, CDR2 FQGTGA. The CDR3 region is CASSSGAGTGDEKLFF. The CDR3 DNA follows: TGTGCCAGCAGCTCTGGGGCCGGGACAGGGGACGAAAAACTGTTTTTT.

The rearrangement links TRBV19 to TRBJ1-5, with D perhaps matching TRBD1 (5 bases). The length of the CDR3 is 13 residues. Deletions cut 6 bases from V and 4 bases from J, with 10 bases between. Germline V gene sequence: CDR1 LNHDA, CDR2 SQIVND (reference sequence). The CDR3 bases are TGTGCCAGTAGCCTAGACAGTAATCAGCCCCAGCATTTT. It is translated as CASSLDSNQPQHF.

The chain employs TRBV11-2 and TRBJ1-3; possibly TRBD1 for D (5 bases). The CDR3 totals 18 residues. Trimming left V 2 bases short and J 0 bases short, with 17 bases between. Per germline, CDR1 SGHAT and CDR2 FQNNGV. The CDR3 protein is CASSLSHPGPSSGNTIYF. As DNA, the CDR3 is TGTGCCAGCAGCTTATCTCATCCAGGGCCCAGCTCTGGAAACACCATATATTTT.